Presented here are 4 T cell receptor beta chains from one specimen sequenced in a study of blood T cell repertoires in COVID-19. TCRdb keeps only in-frame clones here, not all; method: immunoSEQ multiplex PCR. The sample lists around 310,000 clones; about 90% were seen once. The sample taken for sequencing was peripheral blood. Source of these receptors: a woman in her thirties or forties with COVID-19, enrolled during active disease.

This clone occurred a few times. This chain links TRBV28 with TRBJ2-1; TRBD2 is a possible D gene (7 bases). Germline V gene data show CDR1 as MDHEN and CDR2 as SYDVKM. CDR3 size: 18 residues. Trimming shortened V by 0 bases and J by 0 bases, and 15 bases separated the two germline ends. CDR3 coding DNA: TGTGCCAGCAGTTTATGGGGGAGGGGGAGGAGCTCCTACAATGAGCAGTTCTTC. It codes for CASSLWGRGRSSYNEQFF.

V usage is TRBV6-5 and J usage is TRBJ2-7; D not certain. CDR1 is MNHEY and CDR2 is SVGAGI in the germline V gene. The CDR3 runs 14 residues. The V end lost 6 bases, the J end lost 4 bases, and 16 bases lay between the germline ends. Here the CDR3 DNA reads TGTGCCAGCAGCTCCCCGGGTACGGGTTACGAGCAGTACTTC. Its protein is CASSSPGTGYEQYF.

The CDR3 nucleotides read TGCGCCAGCAGCGTTGGTGGGGGGTCCTCCTACAATGAGCAGTTCTTC. Protein sequence: CASSVGGGSSYNEQFF. This chain uses TRBV5-1 with TRBJ2-1, with D tentatively TRBD2 (6 bases). Germline lookup yields CDR1 SGHRS and CDR2 YFSETQ. This CDR3 has 16 residues. The V gene lost 4 bases and the J gene lost 0 bases, with 14 bases spanning the gap.

In this sample, this clone turned up once. J is TRBJ2-3 and V is TRBV5-3; 12 nucleotides line up with TRBD2. TRBV5-3 is given ORF status, its function remaining uncertain. V lost 3 bases and J lost 2; bases outside the gene matches: 7. The CDR3 covers 17 residues. The CDR3 coding sequence is TGTGCCAGAAGCTCGATGACTAGCGGGGGCCCCACAGATACGCAGTATTTT. It translates to CARSSMTSGGPTDTQYF.